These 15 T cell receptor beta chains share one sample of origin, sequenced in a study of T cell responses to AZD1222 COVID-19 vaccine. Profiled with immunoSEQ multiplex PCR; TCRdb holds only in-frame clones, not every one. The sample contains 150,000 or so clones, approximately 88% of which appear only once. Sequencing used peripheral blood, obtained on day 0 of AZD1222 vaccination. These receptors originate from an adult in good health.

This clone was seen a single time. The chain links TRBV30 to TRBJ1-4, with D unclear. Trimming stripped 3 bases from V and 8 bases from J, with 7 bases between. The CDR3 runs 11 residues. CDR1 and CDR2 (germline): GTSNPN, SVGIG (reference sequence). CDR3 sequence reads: CAWRGMEKLFF. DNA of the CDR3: TGTGCCTGGAGGGGAATGGAAAAACTGTTTTTT.

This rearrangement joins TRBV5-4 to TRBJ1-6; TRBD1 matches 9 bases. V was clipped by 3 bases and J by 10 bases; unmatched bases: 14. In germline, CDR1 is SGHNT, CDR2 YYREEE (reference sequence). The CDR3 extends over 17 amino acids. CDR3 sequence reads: CASSSDILDRGRSPLHF. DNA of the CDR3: TGTGCCAGCAGCTCGGATATCTTGGACAGGGGTCGCTCACCCCTCCACTTT.

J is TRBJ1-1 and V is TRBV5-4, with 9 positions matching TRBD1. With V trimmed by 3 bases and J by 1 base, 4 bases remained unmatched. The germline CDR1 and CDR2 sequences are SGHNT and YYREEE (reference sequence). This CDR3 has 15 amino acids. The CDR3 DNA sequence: TGTGCCAGCAGCTCGCCGGGACAGGGGAACACTGAAGCTTTCTTT. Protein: CASSSPGQGNTEAFF.

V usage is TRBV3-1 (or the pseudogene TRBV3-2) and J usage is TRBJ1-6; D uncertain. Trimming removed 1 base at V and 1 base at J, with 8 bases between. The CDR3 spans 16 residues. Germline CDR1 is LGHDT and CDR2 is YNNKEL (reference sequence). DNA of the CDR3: TGTGCCAGCAGCCAAGGGGCATCATCCTATAATTCACCCCTCCACTTT. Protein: CASSQGASSYNSPLHF.

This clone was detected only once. The CDR3 coding sequence is TGTGCCAGCAGGCAGGGAATGAACACTGAAGCTTTCTTT. It is translated as CASRQGMNTEAFF. The chain links TRBV6-4 to TRBJ1-1, with D possibly being TRBD1 (5 bases). CDR3 length: 13 residues. Germline lookup yields CDR1 MRHNA and CDR2 SNTAGT. The V gene lost 6 bases and the J gene lost 0 bases, with 8 bases spanning the gap.

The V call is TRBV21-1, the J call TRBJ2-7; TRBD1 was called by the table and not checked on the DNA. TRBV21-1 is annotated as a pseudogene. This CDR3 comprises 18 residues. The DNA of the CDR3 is TGTGCCAGCAGCAATTATGTCCCCCAACAGGGAAGGGAAGGAGAGCAGTACTTC. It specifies CASSNYVPQQGREGEQYF.

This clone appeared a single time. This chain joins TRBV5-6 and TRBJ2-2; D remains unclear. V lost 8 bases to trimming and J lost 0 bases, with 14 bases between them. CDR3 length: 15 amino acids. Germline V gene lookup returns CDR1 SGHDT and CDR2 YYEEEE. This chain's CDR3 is CASSTVTSNTGELFF. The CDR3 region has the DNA TGTGCCAGTTCAACAGTCACGTCGAACACCGGGGAGCTGTTTTTT.

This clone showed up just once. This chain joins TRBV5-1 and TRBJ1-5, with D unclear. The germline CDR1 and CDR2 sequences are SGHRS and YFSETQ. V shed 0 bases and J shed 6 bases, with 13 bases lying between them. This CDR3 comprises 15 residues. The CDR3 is CASSLEAAVGQPQHF. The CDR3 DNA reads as TGCGCCAGCAGCTTGGAAGCGGCAGTCGGTCAGCCCCAGCATTTT. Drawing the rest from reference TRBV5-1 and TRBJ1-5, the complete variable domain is KAGVTQTPRYLIKTRGQQVTLSCSPISGHRSVSWYQQTPGQGLQFLFEYFSETQRNKGNFPGRFSGRQFSNSRSEMNVSTLELGDSALYLCASSLEAAVGQPQHFGDGTRLSIL.

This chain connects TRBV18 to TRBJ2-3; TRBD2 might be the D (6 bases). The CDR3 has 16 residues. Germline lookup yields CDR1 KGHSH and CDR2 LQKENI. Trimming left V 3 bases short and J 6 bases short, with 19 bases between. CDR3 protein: CASSPPRGTTVDTQYF. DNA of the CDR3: TGTGCCAGCTCACCCCCCCGGGGGACCACGGTGGATACGCAGTATTTT.

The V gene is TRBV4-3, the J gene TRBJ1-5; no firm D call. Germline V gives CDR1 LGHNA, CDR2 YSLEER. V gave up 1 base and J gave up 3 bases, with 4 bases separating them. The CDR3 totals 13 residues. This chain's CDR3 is CASSQGTNQPQHF. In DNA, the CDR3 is TGCGCCAGCAGCCAAGGGACCAATCAGCCCCAGCATTTT.

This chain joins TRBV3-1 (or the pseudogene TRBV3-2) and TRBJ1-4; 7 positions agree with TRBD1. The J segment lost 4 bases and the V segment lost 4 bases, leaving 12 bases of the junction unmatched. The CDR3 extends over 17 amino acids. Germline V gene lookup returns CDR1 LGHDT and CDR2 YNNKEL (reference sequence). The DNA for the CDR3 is TGTGCCAGCAGCCGCAACTTCGGGACAGCCGATAATGAAAAACTGTTTTTT. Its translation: CASSRNFGTADNEKLFF.

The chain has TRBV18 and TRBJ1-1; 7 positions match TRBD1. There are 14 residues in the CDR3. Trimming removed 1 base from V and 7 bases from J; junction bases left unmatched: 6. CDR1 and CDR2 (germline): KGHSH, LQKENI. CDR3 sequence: CASSPQGAVGEAFF. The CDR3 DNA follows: TGTGCCAGCTCACCACAGGGGGCCGTTGGTGAAGCTTTCTTT. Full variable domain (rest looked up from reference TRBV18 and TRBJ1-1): NAGVMQNPRHLVRRRGQEARLRCSPMKGHSHVYWYRQLPEEGLKFMVYLQKENIIDESGMPKERFSAEFPKEGPSILRIQQVVRGDSAAYFCASSPQGAVGEAFFGQGTRLTVV.

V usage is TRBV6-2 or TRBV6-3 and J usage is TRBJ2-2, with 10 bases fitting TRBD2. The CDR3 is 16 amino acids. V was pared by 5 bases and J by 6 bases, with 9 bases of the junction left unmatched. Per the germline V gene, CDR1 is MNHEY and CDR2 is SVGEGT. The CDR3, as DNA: TGTGCCAGCAGTACCCACAGCGGGGGGGCGTCCGGGGAGCTGTTTTTT. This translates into CASSTHSGGASGELFF.

CDR3 DNA: TGTGCCAGCAGCTTGGGACAGGGGGGTTCACCCCTCCACTTT. The encoded protein is CASSLGQGGSPLHF. The V and J genes are TRBV5-6 and TRBJ1-6, with 9 bases identical to TRBD1. The CDR3 runs 14 residues. Losses at the gene ends were 0 bases for V and 9 bases for J; bases not matched to a gene: 1. Germline loops: CDR1 SGHDT, CDR2 YYEEEE.

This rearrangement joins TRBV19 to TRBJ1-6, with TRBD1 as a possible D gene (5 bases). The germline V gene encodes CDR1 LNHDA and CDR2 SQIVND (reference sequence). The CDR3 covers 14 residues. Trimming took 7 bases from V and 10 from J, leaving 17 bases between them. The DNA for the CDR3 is TGTGCCAGTACCTCTGGGGGGGTCGGGTCACCCCTCCACTTT. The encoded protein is CASTSGGVGSPLHF.